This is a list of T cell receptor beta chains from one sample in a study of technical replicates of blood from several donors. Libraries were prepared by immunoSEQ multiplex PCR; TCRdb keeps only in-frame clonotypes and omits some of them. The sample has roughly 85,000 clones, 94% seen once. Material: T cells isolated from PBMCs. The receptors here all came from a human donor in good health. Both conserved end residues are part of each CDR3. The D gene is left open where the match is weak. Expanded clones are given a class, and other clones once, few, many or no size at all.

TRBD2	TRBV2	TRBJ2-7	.	CASTLTSGRANGEQYF	TGTGCCAGCACCTTGACTAGCGGGAGGGCAAACGGGGAGCAGTACTTC
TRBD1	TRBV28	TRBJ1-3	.	CASRPTGGSGNTIYF	TGTGCCAGCAGACCAACAGGGGGCTCTGGAAACACCATATATTTT
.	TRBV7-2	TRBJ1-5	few	CASTPGDNQPQHF	TGTGCCAGCACCCCAGGTGACAATCAGCCCCAGCATTTT
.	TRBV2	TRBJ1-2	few	CATPGFPNYGYTF	TGTGCCACCCCAGGGTTCCCAAACTATGGCTACACCTTC
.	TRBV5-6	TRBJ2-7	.	CASSFFRGYEQYF	TGTGCCAGCAGCTTCTTTCGGGGGTACGAGCAGTACTTC
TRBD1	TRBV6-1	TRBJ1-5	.	CASRGQTNQPQHF	TGTGCCAGCAGGGGACAGACAAATCAGCCCCAGCATTTT
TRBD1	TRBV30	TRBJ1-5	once	CAWSGTGGNQPQHF	TGTGCCTGGAGTGGGACAGGGGGCAATCAGCCCCAGCATTTT
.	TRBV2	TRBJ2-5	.	CASKRDQETQYF	TGTGCCAGCAAGAGGGATCAAGAGACCCAGTACTTC
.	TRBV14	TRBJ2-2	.	CASSPFAHTGELFF	TGTGCCAGCAGCCCTTTCGCGCACACCGGGGAGCTGTTTTTT
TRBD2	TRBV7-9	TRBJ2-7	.	CASSLVNSGGEQYF	TGTGCCAGCAGCTTAGTGAACTCGGGAGGCGAGCAGTACTTC
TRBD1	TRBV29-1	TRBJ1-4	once	CSLKGTAQVATNEKLFF	TGCAGCCTGAAAGGGACAGCTCAGGTTGCAACTAATGAAAAACTGTTTTTT
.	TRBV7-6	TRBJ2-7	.	CASSFSEDTEQYF	TGTGCCAGCAGCTTTTCCGAGGATACAGAGCAGTACTTC
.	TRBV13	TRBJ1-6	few	CASSLQGSSYNSPLHF	TGTGCCAGCAGCTTACAGGGAAGCTCCTATAATTCACCCCTCCACTTT
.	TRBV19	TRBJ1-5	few	CASSATGGSNQPQHF	TGTGCCAGTAGCGCGACAGGCGGCTCCAATCAGCCCCAGCATTTT
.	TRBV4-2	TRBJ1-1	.	CASSQDLAPSEAFF	TGTGCCAGCAGCCAAGATCTAGCCCCGTCTGAAGCTTTCTTT
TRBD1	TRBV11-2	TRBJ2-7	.	CASSLNFGPTQTGDEQYF	TGTGCCAGCAGCTTAAACTTTGGCCCCACCCAGACAGGGGACGAGCAGTACTTC
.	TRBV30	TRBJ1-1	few	CAWSGGGRTEAFF	TGTGCCTGGAGTGGTGGGGGCCGGACTGAAGCTTTCTTT
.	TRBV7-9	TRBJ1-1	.	CASSLGSGRATGEAFF	TGTGCCAGCAGCTTAGGTAGCGGGAGGGCCACCGGTGAAGCTTTCTTT
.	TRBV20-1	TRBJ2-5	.	CSARYRETQYF	TGCAGTGCTAGATACAGAGAGACCCAGTACTTC
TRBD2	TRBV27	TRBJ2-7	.	CASSPRTSGMRQYF	TGTGCCAGCAGTCCACGGACTAGCGGGATGAGGCAGTACTTC
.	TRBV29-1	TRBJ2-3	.	CSVESGDSLDTQYF	TGCAGCGTTGAATCCGGGGACTCCCTGGATACGCAGTATTTT
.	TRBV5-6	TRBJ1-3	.	CASSLHRDTIYF	TGTGCCAGCAGCTTACACAGGGACACCATATATTTT
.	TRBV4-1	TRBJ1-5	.	CASSLHTTGVQPQHF	TGCGCCAGCAGCCTACATACAACGGGGGTTCAGCCCCAGCATTTT
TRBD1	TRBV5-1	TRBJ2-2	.	CASSFQGAGTGELFF	TGCGCCAGCAGTTTCCAGGGGGCCGGCACCGGGGAGCTGTTTTTT
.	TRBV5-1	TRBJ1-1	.	CASSLQGLDSEAFF	TGCGCCAGCAGCTTACAGGGCTTAGACTCTGAAGCTTTCTTT
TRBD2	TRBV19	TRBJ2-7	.	CASSIAGGYEQYF	TGTGCCAGTAGTATTGCGGGGGGATACGAGCAGTACTTC
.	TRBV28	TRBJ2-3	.	CASTGGGITDTQYF	TGTGCCAGCACCGGAGGAGGGATCACAGATACGCAGTATTTT
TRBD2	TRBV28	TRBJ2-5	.	CASRSMWETSGGPQETQYF	TGTGCCAGCAGGTCAATGTGGGAAACTAGCGGGGGGCCCCAAGAGACCCAGTACTTC
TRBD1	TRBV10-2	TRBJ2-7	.	CASSLGQFYEQYF	TGCGCCAGCAGTCTGGGACAGTTCTACGAGCAGTACTTC
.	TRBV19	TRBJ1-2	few	CASNIGSPGGYTF	TGTGCCAGTAACATAGGGTCTCCGGGAGGCTACACCTTC